This entry lists 11 T cell receptor beta chains sequenced from one sample in a study of blood T cell repertoires in COVID-19. The repertoire was sequenced with immunoSEQ multiplex PCR; TCRdb's copy has only in-frame clones and lacks some. The data hold around 180,000 clones, with approximately 81% observed a single time. The sample was peripheral blood. These receptors all come from a person in their 70s with COVID-19, enrolled during active disease.

V gene TRBV9 combines with J gene TRBJ1-4; D remains unclear. From germline, CDR1 is SGDLS and CDR2 YYNGEE. The CDR3 totals 15 residues. V was clipped by 4 bases and J by 8 bases, with 18 bases between them. CDR3 nucleotides: TGTGCCAGCAGCTCCCCTCGAGGAGTTGGGGAAAAACTGTTTTTT. It yields the protein CASSSPRGVGEKLFF.

This sequence joins TRBV27 and TRBJ2-7, with TRBD2 matching 11 bases. CDR1 is MNHEY, CDR2 SMNVEV, per germline (reference sequence). V was pared by 5 bases and J by 4 bases, with 7 bases of the junction left unmatched. The CDR3 contains 15 residues. CDR3 region: CASSALGTSGYEQYF. CDR3 nucleotide sequence: TGTGCCAGCAGTGCCCTAGGGACTAGCGGTTACGAGCAGTACTTC.

The chain has TRBV7-3 and TRBJ2-1, with TRBD2 matching over 13 bases. Trimming removed 2 bases from V and 2 bases from J; junction bases left unmatched: 12. The CDR3 covers 20 residues. In germline, CDR1 is SGHTA, CDR2 FQGTGA. The CDR3 nucleotides are TGTGCCAGCAGCTTATACGGGACTAGCGGGACCCCGAGCACCTACAATGAGCAGTTCTTC. Its protein is CASSLYGTSGTPSTYNEQFF.

The chain is built from TRBV5-1 and TRBJ2-7; 10 nucleotides agree with TRBD1. Per germline, CDR1 SGHRS and CDR2 YFSETQ. With 5 bases clipped from V and 3 bases from J, the junction kept 5 bases outside the gene matches. This CDR3 region has 14 residues. CDR3 nucleotide sequence: TGCGCCAGCAGGACAGGGGGCACAGGCTACGAGCAGTACTTC. Residues: CASRTGGTGYEQYF.

CDR3 nucleotides: TGTGCCAGTAGCAAGACAGGGGGTGGCAATCAGCCCCAGCATTTT. This sequence encodes CASSKTGGGNQPQHF. The chain couples TRBV19 to TRBJ1-5; 9 bases match TRBD1. The CDR3 loop spans 15 amino acids. The germline CDR1 and CDR2 sequences are LNHDA and SQIVND (reference sequence). V lost 6 bases to trimming and J lost 2 bases; unmatched junction nucleotides: 5.

CDR3 nucleotide sequence: TGTGCCAGTGTGGACAGGGGCACTGGAAACACCATATATTTT. Translated: CASVDRGTGNTIYF. The genes are TRBV19 and TRBJ1-3; TRBD1 matches at 9 bases. The germline V gene has CDR1 LNHDA and CDR2 SQIVND (reference sequence). Trimming took 8 bases from V and 2 from J; bases not matched to a gene: 4. CDR3 length: 14 amino acids.

The chain employs TRBV2 and TRBJ2-2; D is unclear. Trimming removed 6 bases from V and 6 bases from J, with 11 bases in between. There are 13 residues in the CDR3. Germline-derived CDR1 and CDR2 are SNHLY and FYNNEI. The CDR3 is CASRAARPGELFF. For the CDR3, the DNA is TGTGCCAGCAGGGCGGCTAGACCCGGGGAGCTGTTTTTT.

The CDR3 nucleotides read TGTGCCAGCAGTCGGGACTACAATACGCAGTATTTT. It codes for CASSRDYNTQYF. The V and J genes are TRBV6-5 and TRBJ2-3, with 7 positions matching TRBD2. The CDR3 is made up of 12 amino acids. With V trimmed by 5 bases and J by 7 bases, 3 bases remained unmatched. CDR1 is MNHEY, CDR2 SVGAGI, per germline.

V gene TRBV12-3 or TRBV12-4 combines with J gene TRBJ1-1, with D perhaps TRBD1 (6 bases). CDR3 length: 11 amino acids. With 4 bases removed from V and 8 bases from J, the gap between germline ends came to 8 bases. In DNA form, the CDR3 reads TGTGCCAGCAGTTACAGGGCCGAAGCTTTCTTT. Translated, it gives CASSYRAEAFF.

This clone has only one observation. The chain is built from TRBV9 and TRBJ1-6; D unresolved. Trimming stripped 0 bases from V and 6 bases from J, with 7 bases between. The CDR3 extends over 14 amino acids. From germline, CDR1 is SGDLS and CDR2 YYNGEE. The CDR3 nucleotides read TGTGCCAGCAGCGTAGATCCTATTAATTCACCCCTCCACTTT. Protein: CASSVDPINSPLHF.

This sequence joins TRBV20-1 and TRBJ2-7, with D maybe TRBD1 (6 bases). Trimming took off 4 bases at V and 5 bases at J, with 6 bases between the two ends. Germline CDR1 and CDR2: DFQATT and SNEGSKA (reference sequence). CDR3 length: 10 residues. In DNA, the CDR3 is TGCAGTGCTACAGGGGACGAGCAGTACTTC. Protein product: CSATGDEQYF.